This T cell receptor beta chain was captured in a study of control samples from healthy donors and cancer patients. Sequencing used immunoSEQ multiplex PCR; TCRdb keeps in-frame clones, though not all of them. The sample carries 90,000 to 130,000 clones, about 80% recorded once. The V gene lost 2 bases and the J gene lost 0 bases, with 9 bases spanning the gap. The CDR3 has 15 residues. Germline V lookup: CDR1 SGHVS, CDR2 FQNEAQ. What was sequenced was blood. This receptor was identified in a man aged 18-30 years in good health. This chain uses TRBV7-8 with TRBJ2-3; D unresolved. CDR3 protein: CASSLRDTSTDTQYF. The CDR3 nucleotides read TGTGCCAGCAGCTTAAGGGATACAAGCACAGATACGCAGTATTTT.